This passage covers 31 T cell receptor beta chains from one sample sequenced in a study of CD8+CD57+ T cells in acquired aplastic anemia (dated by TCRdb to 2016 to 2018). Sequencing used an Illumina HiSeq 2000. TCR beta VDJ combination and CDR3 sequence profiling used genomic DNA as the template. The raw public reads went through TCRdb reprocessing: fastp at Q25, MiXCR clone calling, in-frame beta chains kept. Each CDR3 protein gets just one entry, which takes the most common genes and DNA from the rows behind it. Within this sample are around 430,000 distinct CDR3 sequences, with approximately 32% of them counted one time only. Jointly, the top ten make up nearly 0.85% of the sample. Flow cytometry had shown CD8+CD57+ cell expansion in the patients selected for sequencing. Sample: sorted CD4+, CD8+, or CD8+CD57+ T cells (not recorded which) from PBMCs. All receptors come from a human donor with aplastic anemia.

The CDR3 reads CASTSLGGGRNSYNEQFF. In DNA form, the CDR3 reads TGTGCCAGCACCTCCTTGGGGGGGGGGCGAAATTCCTACAATGAGCAGTTCTTC. The rearrangement joins TRBV5-6 to TRBJ2-1; weak D call: TRBD2 (7 bases). V was shortened by 6 bases and J by 1 base, with 23 bases between the two germline ends. Germline loops: CDR1 SGHDT, CDR2 YYEEEE. This CDR3 has 18 amino acids. Supplemented by reference TRBV5-6 and TRBJ2-1, the full variable domain reads DAGVTQSPTHLIKTRGQQVTLRCSPKSGHDTVSWYQQALGQGPQFIFQYYEEEERQRGNFPDRFSGHQFPNYSSELNVNALLLGDSALYLCASTSLGGGRNSYNEQFFGPGTRLTVL.

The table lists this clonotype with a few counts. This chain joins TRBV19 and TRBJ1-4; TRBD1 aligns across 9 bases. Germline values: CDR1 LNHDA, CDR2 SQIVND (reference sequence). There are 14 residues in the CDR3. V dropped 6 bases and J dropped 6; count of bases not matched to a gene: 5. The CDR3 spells CASRVQGADEKLFF. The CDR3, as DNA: TGTGCCAGTAGGGTACAGGGGGCGGATGAAAAACTGTTTTTT.

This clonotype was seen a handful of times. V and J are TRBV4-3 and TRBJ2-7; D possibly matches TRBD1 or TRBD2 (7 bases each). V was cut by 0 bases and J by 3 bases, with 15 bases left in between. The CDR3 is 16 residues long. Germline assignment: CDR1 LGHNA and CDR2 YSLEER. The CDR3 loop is CASSQDHAGGVYEQYF. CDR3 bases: TGCGCCAGCAGCCAAGATCACGCAGGGGGGGTCTACGAGCAGTACTTC.

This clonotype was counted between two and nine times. Written as DNA, the CDR3 is TGTGCCAGCAGGGCCGGGAATAGCAATCAGCCCCAGCATTTT. Its protein product is CASRAGNSNQPQHF. The V and J genes are TRBV2 and TRBJ1-5, with no clear D. Germline V gene lookup returns CDR1 SNHLY and CDR2 FYNNEI. There are 14 residues in the CDR3. Trimming removed 6 bases at V and 0 bases at J, with 9 bases between.

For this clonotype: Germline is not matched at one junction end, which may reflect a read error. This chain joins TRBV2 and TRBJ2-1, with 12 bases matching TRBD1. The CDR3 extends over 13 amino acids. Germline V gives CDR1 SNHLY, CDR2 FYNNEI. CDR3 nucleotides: TGTGCCAGCGGGACAGGGGGCATCAATGAGCAGCTCTTC. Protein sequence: CASGTGGINEQLF.

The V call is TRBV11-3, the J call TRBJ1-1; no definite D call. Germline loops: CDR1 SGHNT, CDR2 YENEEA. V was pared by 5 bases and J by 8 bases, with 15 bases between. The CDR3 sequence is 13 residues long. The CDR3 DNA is TGTGCCAGCAGCCTTTCAGAGAGCGGAGAAGCTTTCTTT. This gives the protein CASSLSESGEAFF.

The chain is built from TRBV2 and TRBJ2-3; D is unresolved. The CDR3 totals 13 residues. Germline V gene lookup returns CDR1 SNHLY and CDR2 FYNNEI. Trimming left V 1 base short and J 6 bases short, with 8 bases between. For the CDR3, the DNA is TGTGCCAGCAGTGAAGTGTGGGTGGATACGCAGTATTTT. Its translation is CASSEVWVDTQYF.

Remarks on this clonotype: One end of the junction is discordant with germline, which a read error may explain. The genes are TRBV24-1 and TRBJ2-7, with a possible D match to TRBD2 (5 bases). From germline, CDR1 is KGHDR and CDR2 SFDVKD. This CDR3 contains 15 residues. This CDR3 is CASSPAPLTSGEQYF. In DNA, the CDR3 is TGTGCCAGCAGTCCCGCCCCCTTAACTAGTGGCGAGCAGTACTTC.

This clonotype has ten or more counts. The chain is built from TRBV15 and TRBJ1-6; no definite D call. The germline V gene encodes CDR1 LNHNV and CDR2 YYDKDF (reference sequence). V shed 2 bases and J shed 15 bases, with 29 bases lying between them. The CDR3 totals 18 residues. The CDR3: CATSRQQTFTLRRNLLHF. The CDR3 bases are TGTGCCACCAGCAGACAACAGACCTTTACCTTAAGAAGGAATCTCCTCCACTTT.

The CDR3 coding sequence is TGTGCCAGCAGCCCCCCGAGGGGCGACGAGCAGTACTTC. Its translation is CASSPPRGDEQYF. V usage is TRBV7-2 and J usage is TRBJ2-7; either TRBD1 or TRBD2 may supply D (5 bases each). Germline values: CDR1 SGHTA, CDR2 FQGNSA. V lost 5 bases and J 5 bases, leaving 13 bases between the germline ends. CDR3 length: 13 amino acids.

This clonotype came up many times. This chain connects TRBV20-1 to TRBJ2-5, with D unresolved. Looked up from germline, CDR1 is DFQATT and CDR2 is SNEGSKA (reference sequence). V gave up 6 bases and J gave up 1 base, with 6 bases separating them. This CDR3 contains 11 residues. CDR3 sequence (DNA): TGCAGTGCCCGCATCCAAGAGACCCAGTACTTC. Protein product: CSARIQETQYF.

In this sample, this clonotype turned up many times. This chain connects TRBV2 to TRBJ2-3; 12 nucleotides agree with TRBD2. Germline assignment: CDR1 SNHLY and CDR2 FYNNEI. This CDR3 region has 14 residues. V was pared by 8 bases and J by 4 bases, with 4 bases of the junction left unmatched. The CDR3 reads CASRASGGADTQYF. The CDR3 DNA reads TGTGCCAGCCGAGCTAGCGGGGGGGCAGATACGCAGTATTTT.

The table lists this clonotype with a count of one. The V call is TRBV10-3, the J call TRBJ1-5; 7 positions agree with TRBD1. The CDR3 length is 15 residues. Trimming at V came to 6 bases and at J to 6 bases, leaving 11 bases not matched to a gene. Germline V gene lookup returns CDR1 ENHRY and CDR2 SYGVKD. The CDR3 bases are TGTGCCATCAGGGATGATACAGGGGCGACTCAGCCCCAGCATTTT. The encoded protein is CAIRDDTGATQPQHF.

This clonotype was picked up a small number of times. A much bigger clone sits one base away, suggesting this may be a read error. CDR3 sequence (DNA): TGTGCCTCCCGACAGGGGGCCGACGAGCGGTACTTC. This translates into CASRQGADERYF. The rearrangement uses TRBV10-3 and TRBJ2-7, with 10 bases matching TRBD1. The germline V gene has CDR1 ENHRY and CDR2 SYGVKD. The CDR3 has 12 residues.

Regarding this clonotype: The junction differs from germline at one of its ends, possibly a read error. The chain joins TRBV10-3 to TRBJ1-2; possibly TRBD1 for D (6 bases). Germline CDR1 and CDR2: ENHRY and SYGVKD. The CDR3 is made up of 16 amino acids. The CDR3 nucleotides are TGTGCCAGCAGTTACTCGGAAGGGGGGCCGAACTATGGCTACACCTTC. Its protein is CASSYSEGGPNYGYTF.

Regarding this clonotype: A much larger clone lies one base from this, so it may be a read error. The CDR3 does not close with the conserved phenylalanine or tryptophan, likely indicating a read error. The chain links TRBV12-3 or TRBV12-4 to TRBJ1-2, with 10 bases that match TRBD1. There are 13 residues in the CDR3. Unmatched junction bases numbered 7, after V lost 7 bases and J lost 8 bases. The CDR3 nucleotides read TGTGCCAGCACTCCGGGACAGGGGACAGGCTACACCCTC. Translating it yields CASTPGQGTGYTL.

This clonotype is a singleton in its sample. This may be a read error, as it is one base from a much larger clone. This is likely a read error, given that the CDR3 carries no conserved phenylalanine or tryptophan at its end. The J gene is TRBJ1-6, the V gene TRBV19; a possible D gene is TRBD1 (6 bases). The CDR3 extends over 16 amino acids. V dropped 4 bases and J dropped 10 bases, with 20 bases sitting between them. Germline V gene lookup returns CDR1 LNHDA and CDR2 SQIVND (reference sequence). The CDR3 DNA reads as TGTGCCAGTAGTACGGCGGGGGCTATCTTTACATCACCCCTCCACCTT. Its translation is CASSTAGAIFTSPLHL.

The CDR3 here is CASSGRDTQYF. CDR3 DNA sequence: TGTGCCAGTTCTGGCCGGGATACGCAGTATTTT. The rearrangement links TRBV18 to TRBJ2-3; D uncertain. The CDR3 has 11 amino acids. Trimming cost V 9 bases and J 6 bases, with 10 bases left between them. Germline CDR1 KGHSH, CDR2 LQKENI.

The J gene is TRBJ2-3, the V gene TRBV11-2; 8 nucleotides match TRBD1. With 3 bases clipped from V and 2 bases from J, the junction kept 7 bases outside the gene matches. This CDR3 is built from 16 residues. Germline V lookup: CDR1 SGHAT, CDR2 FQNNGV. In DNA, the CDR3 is TGTGCCAGCAGCTTGGGAACAGGGGGGAACACAGATACGCAGTATTTT. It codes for CASSLGTGGNTDTQYF.

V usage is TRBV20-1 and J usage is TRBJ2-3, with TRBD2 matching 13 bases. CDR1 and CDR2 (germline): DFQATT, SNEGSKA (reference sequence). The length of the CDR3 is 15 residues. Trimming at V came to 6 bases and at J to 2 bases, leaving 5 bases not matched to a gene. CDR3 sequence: CSATGLAGHTDTQYF. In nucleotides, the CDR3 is TGCAGTGCAACGGGACTAGCGGGGCACACAGATACGCAGTATTTT.

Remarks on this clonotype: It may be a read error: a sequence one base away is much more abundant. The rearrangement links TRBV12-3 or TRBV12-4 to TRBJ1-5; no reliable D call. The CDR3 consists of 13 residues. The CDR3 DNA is TGTGCCAACAGTGTCATTAGCAATCAGCCCCAGCATTTT. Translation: CANSVISNQPQHF.

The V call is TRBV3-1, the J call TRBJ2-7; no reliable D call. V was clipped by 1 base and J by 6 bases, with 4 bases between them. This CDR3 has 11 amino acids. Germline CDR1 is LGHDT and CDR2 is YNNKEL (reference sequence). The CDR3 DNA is TGTGCCAGCAGCCAAGCTGGCGAGCAGTACTTC. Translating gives CASSQAGEQYF.

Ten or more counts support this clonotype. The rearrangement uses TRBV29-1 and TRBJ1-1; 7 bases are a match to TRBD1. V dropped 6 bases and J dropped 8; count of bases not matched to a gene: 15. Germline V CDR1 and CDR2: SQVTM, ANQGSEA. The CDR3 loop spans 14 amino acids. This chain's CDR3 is CSVILGTDLTEAFF. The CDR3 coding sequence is TGCAGCGTAATACTAGGGACAGACCTTACCGAAGCTTTCTTT.

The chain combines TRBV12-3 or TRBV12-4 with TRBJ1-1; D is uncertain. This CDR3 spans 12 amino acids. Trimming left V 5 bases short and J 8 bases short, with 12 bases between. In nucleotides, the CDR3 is TGTGCCAGCAGTCTGGTGCGGAGCGAAGCTTTCTTT. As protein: CASSLVRSEAFF.

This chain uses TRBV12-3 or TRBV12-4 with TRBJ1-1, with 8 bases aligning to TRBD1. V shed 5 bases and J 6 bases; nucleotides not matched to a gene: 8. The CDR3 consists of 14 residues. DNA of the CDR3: TGTGCCAGCAGTCTTCGGCAGGGGGCTTCTGAAGCTTTCTTT. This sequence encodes CASSLRQGASEAFF.

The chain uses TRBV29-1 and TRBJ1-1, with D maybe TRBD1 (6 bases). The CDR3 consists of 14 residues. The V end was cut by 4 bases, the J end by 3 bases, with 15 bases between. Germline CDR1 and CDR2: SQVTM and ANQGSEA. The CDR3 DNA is TGCAGCGTTGGCGGGGGGCGAGGGGACACTGAAGCTTTCTTT. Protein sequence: CSVGGGRGDTEAFF.

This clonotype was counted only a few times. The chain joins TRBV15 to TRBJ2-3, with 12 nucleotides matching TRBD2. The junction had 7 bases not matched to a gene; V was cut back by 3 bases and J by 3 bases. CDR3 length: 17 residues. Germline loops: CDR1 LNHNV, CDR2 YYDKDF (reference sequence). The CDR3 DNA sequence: TGTGCCACCAGCAGTGTCAGACTAGCGGGGGTTACAGATACGCAGTATTTT. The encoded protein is CATSSVRLAGVTDTQYF.

This chain's CDR3 is CAWSQGPRASNEQFF. CDR3 DNA: TGTGCCTGGAGTCAGGGTCCCAGGGCGTCGAATGAGCAGTTCTTC. The chain joins TRBV30 to TRBJ2-1, with D possibly matching TRBD1 (5 bases). This CDR3 comprises 15 residues. V was cut by 2 bases and J by 7 bases, with 18 bases left in between. Germline assignment: CDR1 GTSNPN and CDR2 SVGIG (reference sequence). Full variable domain (remainder filled in from reference TRBV30 and TRBJ2-1): SQTIHQWPATLVQPVGSPLSLECTVEGTSNPNLYWYRQAAGRGLQLLFYSVGIGQISSEVPQNLSASRPQDRQFILSSKKLLLSDSGFYLCAWSQGPRASNEQFFGPGTRLTVL.

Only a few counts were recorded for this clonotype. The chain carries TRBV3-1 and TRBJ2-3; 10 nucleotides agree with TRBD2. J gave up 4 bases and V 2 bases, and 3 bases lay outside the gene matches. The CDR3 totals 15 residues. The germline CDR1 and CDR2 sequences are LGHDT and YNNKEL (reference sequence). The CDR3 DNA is TGTGCCAGCAGCCAAATAGCGGGAGGAGCAGATACGCAGTATTTT. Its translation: CASSQIAGGADTQYF.

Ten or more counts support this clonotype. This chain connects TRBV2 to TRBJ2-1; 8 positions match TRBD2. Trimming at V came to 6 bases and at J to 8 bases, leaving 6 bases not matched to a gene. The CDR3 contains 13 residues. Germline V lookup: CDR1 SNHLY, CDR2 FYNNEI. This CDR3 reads CASSGRARDEQFF. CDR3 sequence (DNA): TGTGCCAGCAGCGGGAGGGCTCGGGATGAGCAGTTCTTC. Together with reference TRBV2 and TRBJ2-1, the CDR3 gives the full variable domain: EPEVTQTPSHQVTQMGQEVILRCVPISNHLYFYWYRQILGQKVEFLVSFYNNEISEKSEIFDDQFSVERPDGSNFTLKIRSTKLEDSAMYFCASSGRARDEQFFGPGTRLTVL.

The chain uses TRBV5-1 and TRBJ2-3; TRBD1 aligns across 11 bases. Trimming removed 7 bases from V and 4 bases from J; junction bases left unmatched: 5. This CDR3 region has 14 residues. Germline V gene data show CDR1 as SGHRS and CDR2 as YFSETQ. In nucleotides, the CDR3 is TGCGCCAGCGTGGCGGGACAGGGGGCAGATACGCAGTATTTT. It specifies CASVAGQGADTQYF.